This is a list of T cell receptor beta chains from one sample in a study of T cell repertoires in cytomegalovirus infection. Each CDR3 protein is one row after TCRdb ran MiXCR on the reads. Here the sample spans about 900,000 distinct CDR3 sequences, approximately 31% being singletons. No antigens are known for them. The sequences come from cultured CD8+ T cells from PBMCs, collected from culture after CMV antigen stimulation. These receptors were taken from a human donor in good health (CMV status not recorded). Some clones in this sample may be carry-over from other donors' samples. Both conserved end residues are part of each CDR3. Each record gives: V gene, D gene, J gene, clone size, CDR3 DNA, CDR3 protein. The D gene is left open where the match is weak. The size entry is marked missing in some rows and otherwise reads once, few, many or a size class.

>TRBV4-2|.|TRBJ1-1|.
TGTGCCAGCAGCCAAGATGGAGGTAGGCCGGGGACTGAAGCTTTCTTT
CASSQDGGRPGTEAFF
>TRBV6-6|.|TRBJ1-1|.
TGTGCCAGCAGGGAGGGGAGGGGAAACACTGAAGCTTTCTTT
CASREGRGNTEAFF
>TRBV13|TRBD1|TRBJ2-7|.
TGTGCCAGCAGCTTAGGGGACAGGGAGCACGAGCAGTACTTC
CASSLGDREHEQYF
>TRBV27|.|TRBJ2-7|.
TGTGCCAGCAGTCCCAGGACAGAACCCTACGAGCAGTACTTC
CASSPRTEPYEQYF
>TRBV2|.|TRBJ2-2|.
TGTGCCAGCAGTGAAAGTTGGAGGGGTCCGATGAGAGGGGAGCTGTTTTTT
CASSESWRGPMRGELFF
>TRBV20-1|.|TRBJ1-4|.
TGCAGTGCTCTCCGGGACAAAAATGAAAAACTGTTTTTT
CSALRDKNEKLFF
>TRBV12-5|.|TRBJ2-7|few
TGTGCTAGTGGCACGGGACACTCCTACGAGCAGTACTTC
CASGTGHSYEQYF
>TRBV5-1|TRBD1|TRBJ1-4|.
TGCGCCAGCAGCTACGGACAGGGGGCATCTAATGAAAAACTGTTTTTT
CASSYGQGASNEKLFF
>TRBV7-2|.|TRBJ1-2|.
TGTGCCAGCAGCTTACCAGGGGAAGCCTATGGCTACACCTTC
CASSLPGEAYGYTF
>TRBV6-2/TRBV6-3|TRBD2|TRBJ2-1|.
TGTGCCAGCAGCCTCCGGCCTAGCGGGTACAATGAGCAGTTCTTC
CASSLRPSGYNEQFF
>TRBV27|TRBD1|TRBJ1-1|many
TGTGCCAGTAGGACAGGGGCGACTGAAGCTTTCTTT
CASRTGATEAFF
>TRBV7-2|TRBD2|TRBJ2-1|many
TGTGCCAGCAGCTTAGGAGCTAGCGGGGGGATCTATGAGCAGTTCTTC
CASSLGASGGIYEQFF
>TRBV6-6|.|TRBJ1-6|few
TGTGCCAGCAGTTACGAGCCCTCGGGTAATTCACCCCTCCACTTT
CASSYEPSGNSPLHF
>TRBV7-9|TRBD1|TRBJ1-1|many
TGTGCCAGCAGCTTAGCGAGGGGGCTGGAGAACACTGAAGCTTTCTTT
CASSLARGLENTEAFF
>TRBV19|.|TRBJ1-5|few
TGTGCCAGCCTCCGGAGGTGGGATAGCAATCAGCCCCAGCATTTT
CASLRRWDSNQPQHF
>TRBV10-2|.|TRBJ2-4|few
TGCGCCAGCAGTGGGGGGCCAGGCGTTGAGTACTTC
CASSGGPGVEYF
>TRBV7-9|.|TRBJ1-2|many
TGTGCCAGCAGCTTAGGCTGGGACACCTATGGCTACACCTTC
CASSLGWDTYGYTF
>TRBV6-5|.|TRBJ2-3|once
TGTGCCAGCAGTTACTCAGCCCCCGTCGATCCGGGGCACGCGCAGTATTTT
CASSYSAPVDPGHAQYF
>TRBV7-9|TRBD1|TRBJ1-4|.
TGTGCCAGCAGCGGAACAGGGGTTAGTGTGTTTTTT
CASSGTGVSVFF
>TRBV11-1|.|TRBJ1-2|.
TGTGCCAGCAGCTCTGAAGCCGGGCGGAGGAACTATGGCTACACCTTC
CASSSEAGRRNYGYTF
>TRBV7-6|TRBD1|TRBJ1-1|.
TGTGCCAGCACTGGGGACAGGTCGCGCCCGAACACTGAAGCTTTCTTT
CASTGDRSRPNTEAFF
>TRBV27|TRBD2|TRBJ2-3|few
TGTGCCAGCGGCCGGCTAGCGGGGGTTGCAGATACGCAGTATTTT
CASGRLAGVADTQYF
>TRBV7-6|.|TRBJ1-1|many
TGTGCCAGCAGCTCCCTGGGCGGAAAAACTAACACTGAAGCTTTCTTT
CASSSLGGKTNTEAFF
>TRBV20-1|.|TRBJ2-1|.
TGCAGTGCTAGTACGGGGGACATCCCTATTCGATATGAGCAGTTCTTC
CSASTGDIPIRYEQFF
>TRBV2|.|TRBJ2-7|.
TGTGCCAGCAGTGACAGCAGGCACTACGAGCAGTACTTC
CASSDSRHYEQYF
>TRBV20-1|.|TRBJ2-4|few
TGCAGTGCTAGAGAAGCCGGCAAAAACATTCAGTACTTC
CSAREAGKNIQYF
>TRBV7-6|TRBD2|TRBJ2-1|many
TGTGCCAGCAGCTTAGGGGGTAGGGGACTAGCGGGGGATTCCTACAATGAGCAGTTCTTC
CASSLGGRGLAGDSYNEQFF
>TRBV12-3/TRBV12-4|.|TRBJ2-1|once
TGTGCCAGCAGTCCCCCCTCTTCGAACAATGAGCAGTTCTTC
CASSPPSSNNEQFF
>TRBV20-1|.|TRBJ2-2|few
TGCAGTGCTCCGTGGGACCGGGGGGCCACCGGGGAGCTGTTTTTT
CSAPWDRGATGELFF
>TRBV19|TRBD2|TRBJ2-1|few
TGTGCCAGTAGTATAGATCACCTTCGGCGGGGGGGATACAATGAGCAGTTCTTC
CASSIDHLRRGGYNEQFF
>TRBV7-9|TRBD1|TRBJ2-2|few
TGTGCCAGCACCCTAAGAGGGGGACAGGGGAGAACCGGGGAGCTGTTTTTT
CASTLRGGQGRTGELFF
>TRBV4-1|TRBD1|TRBJ1-5|few
TGCGCCAGCAGCCAAGCCCCTATGGGGGACAGGGTGAATCAGCCCCAGCATTTT
CASSQAPMGDRVNQPQHF
>TRBV19|.|TRBJ1-1|.
TGTGCCAGTACTAAAGGGGGATATATGAACACTGAAGCTTTCTTT
CASTKGGYMNTEAFF
>TRBV10-3|.|TRBJ1-5|.
TGTGCCATCAGTGAGGGGGGACGCGGCAGCAATCAGCCCCAGCATTTT
CAISEGGRGSNQPQHF
>TRBV24-1|.|TRBJ1-2|few
TGTGCCACCAGTGCTCTCCTTTGCGGGACGGAGGATGGCTACACCTTC
CATSALLCGTEDGYTF
>TRBV6-5|.|TRBJ1-5|few
TGTGCCAGCAGTCACGGAGGGGAAAGCAATCAGCCCCAGCATTTT
CASSHGGESNQPQHF
>TRBV2|.|TRBJ1-4|few
TGTGCCAGCAGTGAAGGGCAAGCAACTAATGAAAAACTGTTTTTT
CASSEGQATNEKLFF
>TRBV7-6|.|TRBJ2-7|.
TGTGCCAGCAGCGCTTCTGGCGGGGTCGCAAGTGAGCAGTACTTC
CASSASGGVASEQYF
>TRBV19|.|TRBJ1-2|.
TGTGCCAGTAGTATAGATAACAGGGCTGGCTACACCTTC
CASSIDNRAGYTF
>TRBV25-1|TRBD1|TRBJ1-1|.
TGTGCCAGCAGTTTTAGGACAGGGGGAGAAGCTTTCTTT
CASSFRTGGEAFF
>TRBV7-2|TRBD2|TRBJ2-1|many
TGTGCCAGCAGCTTAGGCGGGGGGGGGTACAATGAGCAGTTCTTC
CASSLGGGGYNEQFF
>TRBV5-6|.|TRBJ2-1|few
TGTGCCAGCAGCTGGAAAGGCAACGATGAGCAGTTCTTC
CASSWKGNDEQFF
>TRBV19|.|TRBJ1-4|few
TGTGCCAGTAGTATTACTCCGCAGGGGACGACTAATGAAAAACTGTTTTTT
CASSITPQGTTNEKLFF
>TRBV4-2|TRBD1|TRBJ2-7|.
TGTGCCAGCAGCCAACCCGGGACAGGGGCCGCCTACGAGCAGTACTTC
CASSQPGTGAAYEQYF
>TRBV28|.|TRBJ1-2|.
TGTGCCAGCAGTACTAACCAGGGAGCTAACTATGGCTACACCTTC
CASSTNQGANYGYTF
>TRBV12-3/TRBV12-4|.|TRBJ1-3|.
TGTGCCAGCAGGTCGGGACCGAACACCATATATTTT
CASRSGPNTIYF
>TRBV13|TRBD2|TRBJ2-7|.
TGTGCCAGCAGCCCACCAGGTAGCGGGGGACTCTTCTCCTACGAGCAGTACTTC
CASSPPGSGGLFSYEQYF
>TRBV6-5|.|TRBJ1-1|few
TGTGCCAGCCGGCACGGCACTGAAGCTTTCTTT
CASRHGTEAFF
>TRBV20-1|TRBD1|TRBJ1-5|once
TGCAGTGCTAGAAATTGGGACAGGGGGCTCGGGCAGCCCCAGCATTTT
CSARNWDRGLGQPQHF
>TRBV7-2|.|TRBJ2-7|few
TGTGCCAGCAGCTTAGTAGACTATCGATACGAGCAGTACTTC
CASSLVDYRYEQYF
>TRBV4-1|TRBD1|TRBJ2-2|.
TGCGCCAGCAGCCCGGACAGGGGGGACACCGGGGAGCTGTTTTTT
CASSPDRGDTGELFF
>TRBV6-5|TRBD1|TRBJ2-1|.
TGTGCCAGCAGTTACTTGTGGGACAGCTCCTACAATGAGCAGTTCTTC
CASSYLWDSSYNEQFF
>TRBV12-3/TRBV12-4|.|TRBJ1-2|few
TGTGCCAGCAGTTTTCTGGGGGCCTACTATGGCTACACCTTC
CASSFLGAYYGYTF
>TRBV27|.|TRBJ2-2|.
TGTGCCAGCAGTTTTAGGCAACCCGGGGAGCTGTTTTTT
CASSFRQPGELFF
>TRBV12-3/TRBV12-4|.|TRBJ2-7|few
TGTGCCAGCAGTTTAGAGACTCTAGAGTACGAGCAGTACTTC
CASSLETLEYEQYF
>TRBV28|.|TRBJ1-4|many
TGTGCCAGCAGTTTAACGGCAACTAATGAAAAACTGTTTTTT
CASSLTATNEKLFF
>TRBV7-6|TRBD1|TRBJ2-2|few
TGTGCCAGCAGGGAGGAGCAGGGGGCTGGCGGGGAGCTGTTTTTT
CASREEQGAGGELFF
>TRBV6-2/TRBV6-3|.|TRBJ2-2|few
TGTGCCAGCAGTTATTTCCGGGGGGCCATCGCCTCTCGCGTACCACAAAGGAACACCGGGGAGCTGTTTTTT
CASSYFRGAIASRVPQRNTGELFF